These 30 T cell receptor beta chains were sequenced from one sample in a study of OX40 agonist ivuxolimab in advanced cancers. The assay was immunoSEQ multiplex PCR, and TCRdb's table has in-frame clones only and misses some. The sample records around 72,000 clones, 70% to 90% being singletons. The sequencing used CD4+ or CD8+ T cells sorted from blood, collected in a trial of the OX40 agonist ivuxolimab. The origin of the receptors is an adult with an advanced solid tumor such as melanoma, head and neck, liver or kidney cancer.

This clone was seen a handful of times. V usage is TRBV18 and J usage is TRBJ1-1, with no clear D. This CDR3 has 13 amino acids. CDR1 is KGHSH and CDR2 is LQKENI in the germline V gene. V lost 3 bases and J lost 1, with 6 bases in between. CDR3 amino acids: CASSPHENTEAFF. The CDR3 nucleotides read TGTGCCAGCTCACCCCATGAGAACACTGAAGCTTTCTTT.

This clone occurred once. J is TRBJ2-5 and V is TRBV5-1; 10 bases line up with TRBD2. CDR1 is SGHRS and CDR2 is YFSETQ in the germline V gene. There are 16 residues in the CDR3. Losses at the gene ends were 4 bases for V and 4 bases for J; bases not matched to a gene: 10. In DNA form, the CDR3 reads TGCGCCAGCAGCCAGAGCCTAGCGGGAGTGGGAGAGACCCAGTACTTC. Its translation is CASSQSLAGVGETQYF.

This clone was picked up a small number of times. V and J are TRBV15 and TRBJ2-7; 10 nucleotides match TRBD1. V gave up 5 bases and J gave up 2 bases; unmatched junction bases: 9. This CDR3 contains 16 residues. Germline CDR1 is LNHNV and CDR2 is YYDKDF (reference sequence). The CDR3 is CATSPGGGTGAYEQYF. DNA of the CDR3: TGTGCCACCAGCCCGGGGGGTGGGACAGGGGCCTACGAGCAGTACTTC.

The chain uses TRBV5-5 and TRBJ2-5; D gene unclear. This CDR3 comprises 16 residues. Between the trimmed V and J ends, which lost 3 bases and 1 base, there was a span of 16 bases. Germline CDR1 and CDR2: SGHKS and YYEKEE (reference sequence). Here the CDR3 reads CASSSGSVVAQETQYF. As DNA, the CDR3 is TGTGCCAGCAGCTCGGGTTCCGTGGTTGCCCAAGAGACCCAGTACTTC. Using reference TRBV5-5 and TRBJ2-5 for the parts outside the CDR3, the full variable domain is DAGVTQSPTHLIKTRGQQVTLRCSPISGHKSVSWYQQVLGQGPQFIFQYYEKEERGRGNFPDRFSARQFPNYSSELNVNALLLGDSALYLCASSSGSVVAQETQYFGPGTRLLVL.

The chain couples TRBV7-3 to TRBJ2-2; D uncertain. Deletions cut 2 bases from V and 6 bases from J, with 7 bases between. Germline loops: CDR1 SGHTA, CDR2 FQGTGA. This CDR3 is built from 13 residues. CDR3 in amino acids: CASSLDPAGELFF. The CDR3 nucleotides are TGTGCCAGCAGCTTAGATCCGGCCGGGGAGCTGTTTTTT.

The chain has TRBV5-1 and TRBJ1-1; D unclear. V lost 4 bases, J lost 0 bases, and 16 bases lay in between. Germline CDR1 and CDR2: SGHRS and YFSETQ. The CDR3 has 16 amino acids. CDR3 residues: CASSEPLGPLNTEAFF. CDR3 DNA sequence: TGCGCCAGCAGCGAACCCCTTGGACCGTTGAACACTGAAGCTTTCTTT.

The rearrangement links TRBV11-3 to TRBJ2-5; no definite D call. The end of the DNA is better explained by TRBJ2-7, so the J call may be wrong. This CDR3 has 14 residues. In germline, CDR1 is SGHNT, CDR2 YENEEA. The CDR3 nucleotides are TGTGCCAGCAGCTTATCCAGGTTATCCTACGAGCAGTACTTC. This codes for CASSLSRLSYEQYF.

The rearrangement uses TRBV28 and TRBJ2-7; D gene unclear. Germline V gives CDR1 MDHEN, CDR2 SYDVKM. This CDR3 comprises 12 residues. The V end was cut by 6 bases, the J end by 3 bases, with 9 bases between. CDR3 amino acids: CASRPAGYEQYF. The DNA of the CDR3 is TGTGCCAGCAGACCTGCCGGCTACGAGCAGTACTTC. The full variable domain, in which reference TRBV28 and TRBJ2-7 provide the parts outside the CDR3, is DVKVTQSSRYLVKRTGEKVFLECVQDMDHENMFWYRQDPGLGLRLIYFSYDVKMKEKGDIPEGYSVSREKKERFSLILESASTNQTSMYLCASRPAGYEQYFGPGTRLTVT.

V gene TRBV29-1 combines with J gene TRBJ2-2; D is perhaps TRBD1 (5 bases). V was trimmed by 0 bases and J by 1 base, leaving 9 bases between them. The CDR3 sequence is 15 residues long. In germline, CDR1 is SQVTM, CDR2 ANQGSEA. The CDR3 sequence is CSVEDRQMNTGELFF. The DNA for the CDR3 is TGCAGCGTTGAAGATCGACAGATGAACACCGGGGAGCTGTTTTTT.

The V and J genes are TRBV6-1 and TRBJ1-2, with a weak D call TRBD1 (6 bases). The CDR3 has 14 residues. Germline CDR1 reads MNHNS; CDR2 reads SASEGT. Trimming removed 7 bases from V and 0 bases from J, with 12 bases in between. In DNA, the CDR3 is TGTGCCAGCACCAACAGGGAAACTAACTATGGCTACACCTTC. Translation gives CASTNRETNYGYTF.

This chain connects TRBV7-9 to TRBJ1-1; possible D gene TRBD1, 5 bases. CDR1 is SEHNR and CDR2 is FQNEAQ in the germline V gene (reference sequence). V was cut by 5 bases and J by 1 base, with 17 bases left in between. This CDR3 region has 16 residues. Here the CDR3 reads CASSPHTDSANTEAFF. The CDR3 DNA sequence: TGTGCCAGCAGCCCCCACACAGACAGTGCGAACACTGAAGCTTTCTTT.

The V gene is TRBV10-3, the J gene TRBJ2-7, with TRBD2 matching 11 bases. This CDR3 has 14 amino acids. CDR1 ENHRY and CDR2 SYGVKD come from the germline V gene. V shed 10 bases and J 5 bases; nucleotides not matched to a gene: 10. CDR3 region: CATRIAGGPDEQYF. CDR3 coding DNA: TGTGCCACAAGGATAGCGGGAGGGCCGGACGAGCAGTACTTC.

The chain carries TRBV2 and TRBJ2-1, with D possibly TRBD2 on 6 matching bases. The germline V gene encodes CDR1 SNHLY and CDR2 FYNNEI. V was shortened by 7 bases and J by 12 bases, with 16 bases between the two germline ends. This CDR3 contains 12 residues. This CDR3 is CASTAPRGRQFF. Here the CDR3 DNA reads TGTGCCAGCACCGCTCCGCGGGGACGGCAGTTCTTC. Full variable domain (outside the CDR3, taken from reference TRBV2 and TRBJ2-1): EPEVTQTPSHQVTQMGQEVILRCVPISNHLYFYWYRQILGQKVEFLVSFYNNEISEKSEIFDDQFSVERPDGSNFTLKIRSTKLEDSAMYFCASTAPRGRQFFGPGTRLTVL.

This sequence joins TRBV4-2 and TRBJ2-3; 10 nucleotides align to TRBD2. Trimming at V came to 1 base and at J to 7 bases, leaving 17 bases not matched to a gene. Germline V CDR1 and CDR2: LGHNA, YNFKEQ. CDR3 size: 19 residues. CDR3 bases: TGTGCCAGCAGCCAAGGGAACCTTCTAGCGGGGGCGACCGGTTATACGCAGTATTTT. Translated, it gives CASSQGNLLAGATGYTQYF.

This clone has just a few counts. CDR3 in DNA: TGTGCCAGCAGCTTAGTGGCGGGGGATGGAAACACCATATATTTT. This gives the protein CASSLVAGDGNTIYF. The chain links TRBV11-2 to TRBJ1-3; maybe TRBD1 (5 bases). Trimming cost V 1 base and J 3 bases, with 10 bases left between them. Germline V gene lookup returns CDR1 SGHAT and CDR2 FQNNGV. This CDR3 comprises 15 residues.

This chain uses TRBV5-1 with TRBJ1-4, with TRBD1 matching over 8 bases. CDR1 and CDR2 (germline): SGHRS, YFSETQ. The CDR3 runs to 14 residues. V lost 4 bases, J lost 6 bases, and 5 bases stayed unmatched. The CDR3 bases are TGCGCCAGCAGCGACGACAGGGGAGATGAAAAACTGTTTTTT. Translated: CASSDDRGDEKLFF.

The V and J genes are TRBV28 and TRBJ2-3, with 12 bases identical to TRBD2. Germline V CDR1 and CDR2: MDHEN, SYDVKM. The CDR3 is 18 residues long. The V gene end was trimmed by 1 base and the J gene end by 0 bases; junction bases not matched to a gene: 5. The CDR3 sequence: CASSLSGLAGGSTDTQYF. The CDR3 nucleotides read TGTGCCAGCAGTTTATCTGGCCTAGCGGGGGGGAGCACAGATACGCAGTATTTT.

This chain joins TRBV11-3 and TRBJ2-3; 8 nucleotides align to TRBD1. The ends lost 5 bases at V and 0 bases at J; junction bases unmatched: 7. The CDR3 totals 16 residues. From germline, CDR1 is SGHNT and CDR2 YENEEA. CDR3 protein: CASSPGQGESTDTQYF. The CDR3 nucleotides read TGTGCCAGCAGCCCCGGACAGGGCGAAAGCACAGATACGCAGTATTTT.

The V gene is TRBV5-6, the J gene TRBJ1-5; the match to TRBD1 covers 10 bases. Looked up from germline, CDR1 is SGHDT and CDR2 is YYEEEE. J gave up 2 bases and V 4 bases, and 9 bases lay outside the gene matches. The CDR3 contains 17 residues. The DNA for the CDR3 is TGTGCCAGCAGCCACCTCGCCGGGACAGGGGGCAATCAGCCCCAGCATTTT. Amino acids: CASSHLAGTGGNQPQHF.

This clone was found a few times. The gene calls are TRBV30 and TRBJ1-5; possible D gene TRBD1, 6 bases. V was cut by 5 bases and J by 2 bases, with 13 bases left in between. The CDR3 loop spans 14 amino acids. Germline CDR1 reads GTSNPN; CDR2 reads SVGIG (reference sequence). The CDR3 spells CAWGEGHGNQPQHF. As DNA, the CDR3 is TGTGCCTGGGGCGAGGGACACGGCAATCAGCCCCAGCATTTT.

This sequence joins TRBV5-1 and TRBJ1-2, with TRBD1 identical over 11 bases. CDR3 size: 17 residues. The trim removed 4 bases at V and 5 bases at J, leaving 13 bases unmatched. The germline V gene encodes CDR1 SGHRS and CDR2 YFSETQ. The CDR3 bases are TGCGCCAGCAGCCTCGGACAGGGGGCTCTTCGAAATTATGGCTACACCTTC. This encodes CASSLGQGALRNYGYTF.

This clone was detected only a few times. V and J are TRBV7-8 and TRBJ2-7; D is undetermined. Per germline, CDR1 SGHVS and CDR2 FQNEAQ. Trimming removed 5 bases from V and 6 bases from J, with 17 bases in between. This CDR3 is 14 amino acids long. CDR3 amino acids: CASSHNPVSGEQYV. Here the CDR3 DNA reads TGTGCCAGCAGCCACAACCCCGTGTCGGGCGAGCAGTACGTC.

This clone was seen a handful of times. The CDR3 region is CASREGAGSKLFF. The DNA of the CDR3 is TGTGCCAGCAGGGAGGGAGCGGGGTCAAAACTGTTTTTT. V is TRBV2 and J is TRBJ1-4; D unclear. Trimming stripped 6 bases from V and 10 bases from J, with 15 bases between. Germline CDR1 and CDR2: SNHLY and FYNNEI. The CDR3 totals 13 residues.

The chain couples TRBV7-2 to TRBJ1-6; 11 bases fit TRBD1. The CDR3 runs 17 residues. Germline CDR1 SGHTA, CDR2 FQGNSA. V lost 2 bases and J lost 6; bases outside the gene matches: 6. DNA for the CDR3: TGTGCCAGCAGCTTACTCGGGACAGGGGGTGGTAATTCACCCCTCCACTTT. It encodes CASSLLGTGGGNSPLHF.

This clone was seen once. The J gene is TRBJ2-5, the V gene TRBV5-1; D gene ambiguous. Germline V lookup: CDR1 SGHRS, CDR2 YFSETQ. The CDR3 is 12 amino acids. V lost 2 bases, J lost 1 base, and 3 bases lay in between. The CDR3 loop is CASSFTQETQYF. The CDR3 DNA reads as TGCGCCAGCAGCTTCACCCAAGAGACCCAGTACTTC. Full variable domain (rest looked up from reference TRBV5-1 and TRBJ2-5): KAGVTQTPRYLIKTRGQQVTLSCSPISGHRSVSWYQQTPGQGLQFLFEYFSETQRNKGNFPGRFSGRQFSNSRSEMNVSTLELGDSALYLCASSFTQETQYFGPGTRLLVL.

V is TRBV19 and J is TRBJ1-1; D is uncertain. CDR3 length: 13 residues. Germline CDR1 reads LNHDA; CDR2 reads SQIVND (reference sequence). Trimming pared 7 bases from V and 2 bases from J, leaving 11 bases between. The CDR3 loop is CASILSSNTEAFF. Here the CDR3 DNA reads TGTGCCAGTATCCTATCCAGTAACACTGAAGCTTTCTTT.

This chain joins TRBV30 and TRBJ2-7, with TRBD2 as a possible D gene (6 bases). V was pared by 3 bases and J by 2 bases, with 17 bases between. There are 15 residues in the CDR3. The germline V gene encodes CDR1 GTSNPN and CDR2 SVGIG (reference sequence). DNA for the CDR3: TGTGCCTGGAGAGTGACGCGGGGCCCGACCTACGAGCAGTACTTC. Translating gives CAWRVTRGPTYEQYF. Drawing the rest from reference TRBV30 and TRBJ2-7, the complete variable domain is SQTIHQWPATLVQPVGSPLSLECTVEGTSNPNLYWYRQAAGRGLQLLFYSVGIGQISSEVPQNLSASRPQDRQFILSSKKLLLSDSGFYLCAWRVTRGPTYEQYFGPGTRLTVT.

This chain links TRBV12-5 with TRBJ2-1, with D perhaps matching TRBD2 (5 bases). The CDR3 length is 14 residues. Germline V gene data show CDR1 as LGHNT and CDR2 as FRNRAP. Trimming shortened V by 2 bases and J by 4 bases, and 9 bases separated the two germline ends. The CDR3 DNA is TGTGCTAGTGGTTTGCTCGGCGGGTACAATGAGCAGTTCTTC. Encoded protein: CASGLLGGYNEQFF.

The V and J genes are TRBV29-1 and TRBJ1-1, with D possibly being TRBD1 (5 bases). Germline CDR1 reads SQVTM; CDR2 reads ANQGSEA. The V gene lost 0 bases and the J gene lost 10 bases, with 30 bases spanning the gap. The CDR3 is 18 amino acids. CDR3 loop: CSVEDPRGQAITPFGAFF. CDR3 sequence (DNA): TGCAGCGTTGAAGATCCGCGGGGCCAGGCTATAACACCGTTTGGAGCTTTCTTT.

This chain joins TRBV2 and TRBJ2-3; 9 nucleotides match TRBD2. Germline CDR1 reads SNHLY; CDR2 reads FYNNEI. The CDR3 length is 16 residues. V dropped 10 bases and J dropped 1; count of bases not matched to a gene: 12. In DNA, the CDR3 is TGTGCCACCTTACCGAATCAGCGGGGGGGCACAGATACGCAGTATTTT. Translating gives CATLPNQRGGTDTQYF.